This T cell receptor (beta chain) emerged from a study of T cell repertoires in cytomegalovirus infection. As for this clonotype: Antigen specificity is unknown.

Using its own MiXCR run on the reads, TCRdb lists one record per CDR3 protein. The table has 750,000 to 950,000 distinct CDR3 sequences, 25% to 35% seen once. The CDR3 runs 15 residues. J was trimmed by 2 bases and V by 3 bases; bases with no gene match: 3. Germline V gene data show CDR1 as MRHNA and CDR2 as SNTAGT. This receptor was taken from a human donor in good health (CMV status not recorded). Some clones in this sample may be carry-over from other donors' samples. This sequence joins TRBV6-4 and TRBJ2-1; 8 positions match TRBD2. Sample: cultured CD8+ T cells from PBMCs, taken from culture after CMV antigen stimulation. CDR3 DNA sequence: TGTGCCAGCAGTGAATTGCGGGGGGCCTACAATGAGCAGTTCTTC. This translates into CASSELRGAYNEQFF.